The TCR beta chain under discussion was sequenced for a study of T cells after yellow fever vaccination. Study-wide findings and caveats: In FACS-sorted repertoires, abundant clonotypes from the bulk population could appear as contaminants. Some clonotypes were seen in both the CD4 and the CD8 compartments. These made up a small share and likely arose from convergent recombination. Booster samples showed a return of most primary-vaccination clones (around 96% CD4, about 85% CD8).

Deletions cut 0 bases from V and 0 bases from J, with 9 bases between. The CDR3 consists of 15 residues. CDR1 and CDR2 (germline): DFQATT, SNEGSKA (reference sequence). Each CDR3 protein gets one entry after TCRdb re-called the 5' RACE reads with MiXCR. Of 250,000 to 300,000 distinct CDR3 sequences in the sample, around 10% were seen once. Ten or more counts support this clonotype. What it recognizes is unknown. The sequence derives from a man aged 18 to 29 who received the YFV17D yellow fever vaccine. Material: CD4+ T cells sorted from PBMCs, obtained 5 days after the yellow fever booster vaccination. The chain is built from TRBV20-1 and TRBJ1-5, with no clear D. CDR3 protein: CSARDAPISNQPQHF. The CDR3 nucleotides read TGCAGTGCTAGAGATGCCCCAATTAGCAATCAGCCCCAGCATTTT.